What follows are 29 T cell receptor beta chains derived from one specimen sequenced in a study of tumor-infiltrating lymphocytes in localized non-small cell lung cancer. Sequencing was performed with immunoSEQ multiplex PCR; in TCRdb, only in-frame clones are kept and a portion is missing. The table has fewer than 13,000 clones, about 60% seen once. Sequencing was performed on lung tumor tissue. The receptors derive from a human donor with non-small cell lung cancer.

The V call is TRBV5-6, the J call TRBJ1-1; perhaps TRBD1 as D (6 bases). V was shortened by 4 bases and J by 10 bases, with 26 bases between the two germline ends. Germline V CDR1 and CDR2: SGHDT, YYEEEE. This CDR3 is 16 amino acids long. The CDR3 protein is CASSLQSTQGWSRAFF. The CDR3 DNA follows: TGTGCCAGCAGCCTGCAATCGACACAGGGATGGTCTCGAGCTTTCTTT.

The CDR3 region has the DNA TGTGCCAGCAGTTACTCCCAGGGGTACGAGCAGTACTTC. It encodes CASSYSQGYEQYF. The chain links TRBV6-5 to TRBJ2-7; possible D gene TRBD1, 6 bases. There are 13 residues in the CDR3. Germline CDR1 is MNHEY and CDR2 is SVGAGI. The germline V and J ends were trimmed by 0 bases and 4 bases, with 7 bases remaining between them.

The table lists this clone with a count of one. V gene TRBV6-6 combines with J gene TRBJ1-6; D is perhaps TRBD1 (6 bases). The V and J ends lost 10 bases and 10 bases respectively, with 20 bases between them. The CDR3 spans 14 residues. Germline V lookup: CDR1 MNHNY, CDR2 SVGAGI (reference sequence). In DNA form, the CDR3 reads TGTGCCATAAGAGGCACGGGGGCGCGCTCACCCCTCCACTTT. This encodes CAIRGTGARSPLHF.

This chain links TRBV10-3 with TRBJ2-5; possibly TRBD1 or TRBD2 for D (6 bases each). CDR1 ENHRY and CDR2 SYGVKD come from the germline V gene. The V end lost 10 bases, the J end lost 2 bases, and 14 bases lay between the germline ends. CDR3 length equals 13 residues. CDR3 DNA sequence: TGTGCCAGTAACCGGGGGCATCAAGAGACCCAGTACTTC. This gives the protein CASNRGHQETQYF.

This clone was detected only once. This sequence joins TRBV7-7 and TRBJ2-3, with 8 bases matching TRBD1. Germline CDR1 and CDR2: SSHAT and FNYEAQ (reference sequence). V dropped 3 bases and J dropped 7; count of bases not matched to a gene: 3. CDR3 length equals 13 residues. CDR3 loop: CASSLDRENTQYF. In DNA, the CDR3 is TGTGCCAGCAGCTTGGACAGGGAAAATACGCAGTATTTT.

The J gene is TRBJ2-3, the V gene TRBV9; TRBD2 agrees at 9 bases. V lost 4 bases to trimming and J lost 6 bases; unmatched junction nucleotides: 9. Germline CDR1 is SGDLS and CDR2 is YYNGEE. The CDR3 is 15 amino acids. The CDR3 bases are TGTGCCAGCAGCCCCCGATTAGCGGGGGTTGATACGCAGTATTTT. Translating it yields CASSPRLAGVDTQYF.

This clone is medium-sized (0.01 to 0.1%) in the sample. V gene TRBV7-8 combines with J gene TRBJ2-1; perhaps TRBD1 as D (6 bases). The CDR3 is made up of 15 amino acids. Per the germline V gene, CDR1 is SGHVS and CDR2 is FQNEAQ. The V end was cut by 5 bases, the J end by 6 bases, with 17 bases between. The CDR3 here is CASSPRQGPSNEQFF. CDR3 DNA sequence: TGTGCCAGCAGCCCCCGGCAGGGGCCTAGCAATGAGCAGTTCTTC.

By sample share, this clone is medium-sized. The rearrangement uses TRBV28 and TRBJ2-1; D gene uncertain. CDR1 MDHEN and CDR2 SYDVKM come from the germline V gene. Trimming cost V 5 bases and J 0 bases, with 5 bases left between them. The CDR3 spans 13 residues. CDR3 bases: TGTGCCAGCAGTGCCAACTCCTACAATGAGCAGTTCTTC. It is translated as CASSANSYNEQFF.

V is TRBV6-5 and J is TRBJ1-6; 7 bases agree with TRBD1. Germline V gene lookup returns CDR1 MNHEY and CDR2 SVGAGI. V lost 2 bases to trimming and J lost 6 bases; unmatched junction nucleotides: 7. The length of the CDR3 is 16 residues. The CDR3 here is CASSYAGRQGNSPLHF. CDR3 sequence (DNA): TGTGCCAGCAGTTACGCCGGTAGACAGGGTAATTCACCCCTCCACTTT.

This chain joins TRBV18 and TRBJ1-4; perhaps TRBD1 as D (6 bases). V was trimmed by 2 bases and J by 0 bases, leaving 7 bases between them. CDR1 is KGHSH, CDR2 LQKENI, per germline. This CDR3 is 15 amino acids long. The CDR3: CASSPGTPTNEKLFF. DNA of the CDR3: TGTGCCAGCTCACCAGGGACACCAACTAATGAAAAACTGTTTTTT.

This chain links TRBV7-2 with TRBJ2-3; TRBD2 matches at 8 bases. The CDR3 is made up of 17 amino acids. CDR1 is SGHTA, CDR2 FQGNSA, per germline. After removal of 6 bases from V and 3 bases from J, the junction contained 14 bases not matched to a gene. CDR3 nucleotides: TGTGCCAGCAGGCGTTCAGCGGGAGTCACGGGTACAGATACGCAGTATTTT. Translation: CASRRSAGVTGTDTQYF.

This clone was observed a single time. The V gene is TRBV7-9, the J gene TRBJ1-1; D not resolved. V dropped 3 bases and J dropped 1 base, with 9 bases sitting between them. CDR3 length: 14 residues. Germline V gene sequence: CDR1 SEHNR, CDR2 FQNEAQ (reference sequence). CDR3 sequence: CASSLQGRNTEAFF. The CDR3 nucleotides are TGTGCCAGCAGCTTGCAAGGGAGGAACACTGAAGCTTTCTTT. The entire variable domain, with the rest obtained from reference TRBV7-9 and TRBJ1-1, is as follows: DTGVSQNPRHKITKRGQNVTFRCDPISEHNRLYWYRQTLGQGPEFLTYFQNEAQLEKSRLLSDRFSAERPKGSFSTLEIQRTEQGDSAMYLCASSLQGRNTEAFFGQGTRLTVV.

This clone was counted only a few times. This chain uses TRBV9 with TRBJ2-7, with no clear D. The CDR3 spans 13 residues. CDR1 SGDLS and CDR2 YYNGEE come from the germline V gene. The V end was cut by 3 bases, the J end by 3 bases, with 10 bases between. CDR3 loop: CASSAPSSYEQYF. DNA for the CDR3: TGTGCCAGCAGCGCCCCTTCGAGCTACGAGCAGTACTTC.

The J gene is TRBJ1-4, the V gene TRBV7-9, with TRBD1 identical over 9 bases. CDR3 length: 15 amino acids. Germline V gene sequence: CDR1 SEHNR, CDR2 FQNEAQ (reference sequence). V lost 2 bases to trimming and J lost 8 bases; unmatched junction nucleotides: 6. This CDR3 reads CASSLTTGGEEKLFF. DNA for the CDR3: TGTGCCAGCAGCTTAACGACAGGGGGTGAAGAAAAACTGTTTTTT.

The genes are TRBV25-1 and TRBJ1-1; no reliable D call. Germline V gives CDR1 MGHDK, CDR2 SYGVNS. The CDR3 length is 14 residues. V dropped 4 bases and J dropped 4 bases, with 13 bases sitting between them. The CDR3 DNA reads TGTGCCAGCAGTGCGGACGCGAGAGGCACTGAAGCTTTCTTT. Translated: CASSADARGTEAFF. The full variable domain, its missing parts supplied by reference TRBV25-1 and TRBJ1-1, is EADIYQTPRYLVIGTGKKITLECSQTMGHDKMYWYQQDPGMELHLIHYSYGVNSTEKGDLSSESTVSRIRTEHFPLTLESARPSHTSQYLCASSADARGTEAFFGQGTRLTVV.

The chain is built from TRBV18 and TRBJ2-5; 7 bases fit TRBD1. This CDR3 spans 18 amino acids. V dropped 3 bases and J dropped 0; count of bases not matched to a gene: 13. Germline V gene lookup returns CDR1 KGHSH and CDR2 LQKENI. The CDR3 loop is CASSPLLMGQMYQETQYF. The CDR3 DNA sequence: TGTGCCAGCTCACCGCTCCTCATGGGACAGATGTACCAAGAGACCCAGTACTTC.

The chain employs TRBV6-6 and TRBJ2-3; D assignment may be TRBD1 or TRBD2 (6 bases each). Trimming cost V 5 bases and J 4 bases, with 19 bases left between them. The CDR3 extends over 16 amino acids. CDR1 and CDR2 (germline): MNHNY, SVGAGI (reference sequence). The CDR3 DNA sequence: TGTGCCAGCAGTCACCTTGGGGGGCCGGTTCCAGATACGCAGTATTTT. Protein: CASSHLGGPVPDTQYF.

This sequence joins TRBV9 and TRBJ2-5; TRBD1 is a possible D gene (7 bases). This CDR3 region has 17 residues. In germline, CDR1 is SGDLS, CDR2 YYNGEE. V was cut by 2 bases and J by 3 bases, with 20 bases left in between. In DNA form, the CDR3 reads TGTGCCAGCAGCGTCAGGGGGGCGCCCGCCCTGAAAGAGACCCAGTACTTC. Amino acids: CASSVRGAPALKETQYF. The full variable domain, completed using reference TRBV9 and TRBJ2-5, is DSGVTQTPKHLITATGQRVTLRCSPRSGDLSVYWYQQSLDQGLQFLIQYYNGEERAKGNILERFSAQQFPDLHSELNLSSLELGDSALYFCASSVRGAPALKETQYFGPGTRLLVL.

CDR3 bases: TGCGCCAGCAGCCCAAGGACAGGGGGCTTACTATCCTACGAGCAGTACTTC. This codes for CASSPRTGGLLSYEQYF. The gene calls are TRBV4-3 and TRBJ2-7; 11 bases match TRBD1. V was clipped by 4 bases and J by 1 base; unmatched bases: 9. CDR1 is LGHNA and CDR2 is YSLEER in the germline V gene. CDR3 length equals 17 residues.

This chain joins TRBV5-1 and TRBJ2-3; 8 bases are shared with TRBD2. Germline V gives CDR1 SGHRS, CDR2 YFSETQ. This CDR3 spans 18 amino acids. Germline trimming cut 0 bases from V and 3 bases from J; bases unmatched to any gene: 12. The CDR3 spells CASSLGRRSGSLTDTQYF. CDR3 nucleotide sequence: TGCGCCAGCAGCTTGGGGAGGAGGAGCGGGAGTTTGACAGATACGCAGTATTTT.

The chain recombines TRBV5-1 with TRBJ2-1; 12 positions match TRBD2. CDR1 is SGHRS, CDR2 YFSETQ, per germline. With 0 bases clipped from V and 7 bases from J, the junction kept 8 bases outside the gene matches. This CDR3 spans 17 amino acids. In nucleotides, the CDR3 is TGCGCCAGCAGCTTGGTGCTAGCGGGAGGGCCGGAGAATGAGCAGTTCTTC. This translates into CASSLVLAGGPENEQFF.

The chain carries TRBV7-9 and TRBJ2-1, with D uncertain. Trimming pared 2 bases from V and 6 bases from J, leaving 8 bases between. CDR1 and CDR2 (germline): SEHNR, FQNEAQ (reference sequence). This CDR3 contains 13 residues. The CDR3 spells CASSLYSVNEQFF. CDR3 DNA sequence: TGTGCCAGCAGCTTATATAGTGTCAATGAGCAGTTCTTC. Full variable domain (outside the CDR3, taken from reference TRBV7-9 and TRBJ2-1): DTGVSQNPRHKITKRGQNVTFRCDPISEHNRLYWYRQTLGQGPEFLTYFQNEAQLEKSRLLSDRFSAERPKGSFSTLEIQRTEQGDSAMYLCASSLYSVNEQFFGPGTRLTVL.

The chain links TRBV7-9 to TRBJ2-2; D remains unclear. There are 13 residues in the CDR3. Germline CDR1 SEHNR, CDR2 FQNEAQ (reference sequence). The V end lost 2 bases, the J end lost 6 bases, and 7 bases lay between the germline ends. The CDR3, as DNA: TGTGCCAGCAGCTTAATAGTCCCCGGGGAGCTGTTTTTT. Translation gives CASSLIVPGELFF. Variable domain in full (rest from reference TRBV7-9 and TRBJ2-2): DTGVSQNPRHKITKRGQNVTFRCDPISEHNRLYWYRQTLGQGPEFLTYFQNEAQLEKSRLLSDRFSAERPKGSFSTLEIQRTEQGDSAMYLCASSLIVPGELFFGEGSRLTVL.

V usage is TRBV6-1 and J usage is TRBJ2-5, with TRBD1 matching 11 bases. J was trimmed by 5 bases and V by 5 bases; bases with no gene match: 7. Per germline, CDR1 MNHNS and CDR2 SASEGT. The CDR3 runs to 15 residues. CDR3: CASSKTDRGLETQYF. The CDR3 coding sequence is TGTGCCAGCAGTAAGACGGACAGGGGGCTCGAGACCCAGTACTTC.

The CDR3 DNA follows: TGTGCCAGCAGCTTGTGGGGGTCACCAGGGATTTCTGGCTACACCTTC. Encoded protein: CASSLWGSPGISGYTF. J is TRBJ1-2 and V is TRBV5-5, with a tentative D call TRBD1 (5 bases). V dropped 1 base and J dropped 7 bases, with 20 bases sitting between them. Germline CDR1 SGHKS, CDR2 YYEKEE (reference sequence). There are 16 residues in the CDR3.

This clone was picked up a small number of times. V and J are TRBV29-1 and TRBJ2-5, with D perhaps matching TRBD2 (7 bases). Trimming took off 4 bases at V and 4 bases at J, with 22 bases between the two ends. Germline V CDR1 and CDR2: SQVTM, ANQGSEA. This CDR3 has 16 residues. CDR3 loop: CSVGFQARGPRETQYF. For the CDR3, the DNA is TGCAGCGTTGGCTTTCAGGCGCGGGGGCCGAGAGAGACCCAGTACTTC.

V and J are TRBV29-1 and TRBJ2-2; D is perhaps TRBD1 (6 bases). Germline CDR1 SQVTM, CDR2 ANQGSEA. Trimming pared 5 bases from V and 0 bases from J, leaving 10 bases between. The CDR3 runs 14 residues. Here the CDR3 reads CSVLTGSNTGELFF. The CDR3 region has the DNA TGCAGCGTTTTGACAGGTTCGAACACCGGGGAGCTGTTTTTT.

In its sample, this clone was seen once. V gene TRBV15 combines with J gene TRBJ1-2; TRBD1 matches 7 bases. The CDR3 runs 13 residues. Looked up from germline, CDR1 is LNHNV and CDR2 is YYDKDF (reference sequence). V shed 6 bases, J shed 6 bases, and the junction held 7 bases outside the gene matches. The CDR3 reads CATSTGALNGYTF. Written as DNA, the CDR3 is TGTGCCACCAGTACAGGGGCGCTTAATGGCTACACCTTC.

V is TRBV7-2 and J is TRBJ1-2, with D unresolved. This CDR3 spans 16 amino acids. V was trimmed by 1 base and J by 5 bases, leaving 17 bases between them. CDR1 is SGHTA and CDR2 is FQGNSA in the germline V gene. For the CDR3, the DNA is TGTGCCAGCAGCTTAGATGGGGTTTTGACGGGGTATGGCTACACCTTC. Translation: CASSLDGVLTGYGYTF.